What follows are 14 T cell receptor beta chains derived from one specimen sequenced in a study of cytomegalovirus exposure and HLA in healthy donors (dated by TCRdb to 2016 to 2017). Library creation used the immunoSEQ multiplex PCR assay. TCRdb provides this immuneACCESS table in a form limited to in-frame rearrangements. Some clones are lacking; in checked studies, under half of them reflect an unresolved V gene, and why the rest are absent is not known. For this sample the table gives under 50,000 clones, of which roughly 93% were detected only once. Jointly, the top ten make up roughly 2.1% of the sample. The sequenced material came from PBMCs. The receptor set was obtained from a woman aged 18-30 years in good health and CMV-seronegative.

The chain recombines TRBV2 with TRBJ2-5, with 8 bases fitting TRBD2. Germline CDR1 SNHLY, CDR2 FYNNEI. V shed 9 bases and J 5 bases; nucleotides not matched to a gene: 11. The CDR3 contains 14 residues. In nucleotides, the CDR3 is TGTGCCAGTGCGCGGGAGGCCGGTGGGGAGACCCAGTACTTC. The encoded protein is CASAREAGGETQYF.

This CDR3 reads CASSDGQAVQETQYF. The CDR3 coding sequence is TGTGCCAGCAGTGATGGTCAAGCGGTCCAAGAGACCCAGTACTTC. The chain has TRBV2 and TRBJ2-5, with D perhaps TRBD2 (5 bases). The CDR3 is made up of 15 amino acids. With 3 bases removed from V and 1 base from J, the gap between germline ends came to 12 bases. The V gene's germline CDR1 is SNHLY and CDR2 FYNNEI.

CDR3 sequence reads: CASSSTEYSNQPQHF. As DNA, the CDR3 is TGCGCCAGCAGCTCCACCGAGTATAGCAATCAGCCCCAGCATTTT. J is TRBJ1-5 and V is TRBV4-1; D not resolved. The CDR3 is made up of 15 amino acids. V dropped 5 bases and J dropped 0 bases, with 11 bases sitting between them. Per germline, CDR1 MGHRA and CDR2 YSYEKL.

The CDR3 bases are TGTGCCAGCAGTGAAAGCACGTACCTCTCCTACGAGCAGTACTTC. Translating gives CASSESTYLSYEQYF. V usage is TRBV6-1 and J usage is TRBJ2-7; D call uncertain. CDR1 and CDR2 from the germline V gene are MNHNS and SASEGT. The CDR3 loop spans 15 amino acids. Trimming stripped 2 bases from V and 0 bases from J, with 11 bases between.

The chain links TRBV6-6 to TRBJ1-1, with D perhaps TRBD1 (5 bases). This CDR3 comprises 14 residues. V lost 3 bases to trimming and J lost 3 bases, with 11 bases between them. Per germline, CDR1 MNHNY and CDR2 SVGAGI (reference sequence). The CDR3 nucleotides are TGTGCCAGCAGTTATGGGACTTGGGACACTGAAGCTTTCTTT. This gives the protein CASSYGTWDTEAFF.

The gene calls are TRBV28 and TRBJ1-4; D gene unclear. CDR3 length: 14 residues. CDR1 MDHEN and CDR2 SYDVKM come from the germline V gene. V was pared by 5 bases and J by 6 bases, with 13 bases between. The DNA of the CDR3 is TGTGCCAGCAGTCCCGGGGTCGGTTATGAAAAACTGTTTTTT. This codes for CASSPGVGYEKLFF.

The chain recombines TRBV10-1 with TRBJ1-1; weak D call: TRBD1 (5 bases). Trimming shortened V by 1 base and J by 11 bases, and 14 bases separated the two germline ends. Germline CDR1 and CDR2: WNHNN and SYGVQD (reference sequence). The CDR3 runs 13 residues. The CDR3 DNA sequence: TGCGCCAGCAGTGAGTACCTCGGGGGTAAGGCTTTCTTT. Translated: CASSEYLGGKAFF.

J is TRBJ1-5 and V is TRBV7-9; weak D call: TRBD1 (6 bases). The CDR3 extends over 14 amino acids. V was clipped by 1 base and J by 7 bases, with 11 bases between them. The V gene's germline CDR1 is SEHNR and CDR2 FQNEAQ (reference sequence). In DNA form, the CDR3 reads TGTGCCAGCAGCTTAGTGGGTAGGGGGCAGCCCCAGCATTTT. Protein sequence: CASSLVGRGQPQHF.

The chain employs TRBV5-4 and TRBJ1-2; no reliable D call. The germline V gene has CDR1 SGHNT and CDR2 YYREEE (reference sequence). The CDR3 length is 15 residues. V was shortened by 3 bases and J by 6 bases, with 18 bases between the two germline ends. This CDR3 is CASSSHNGDRDGYTF. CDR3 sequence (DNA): TGTGCCAGCAGCTCCCATAACGGGGATCGGGATGGCTACACCTTC.

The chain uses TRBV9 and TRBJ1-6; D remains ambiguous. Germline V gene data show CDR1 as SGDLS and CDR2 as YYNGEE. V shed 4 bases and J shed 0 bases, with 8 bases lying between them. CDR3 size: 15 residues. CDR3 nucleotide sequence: TGTGCCAGCAGCCCCGCGAGCTCCTATAATTCACCCCTCCACTTT. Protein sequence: CASSPASSYNSPLHF. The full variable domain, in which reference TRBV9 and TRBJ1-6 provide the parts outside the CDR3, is DSGVTQTPKHLITATGQRVTLRCSPRSGDLSVYWYQQSLDQGLQFLIQYYNGEERAKGNILERFSAQQFPDLHSELNLSSLELGDSALYFCASSPASSYNSPLHFGNGTRLTVT.

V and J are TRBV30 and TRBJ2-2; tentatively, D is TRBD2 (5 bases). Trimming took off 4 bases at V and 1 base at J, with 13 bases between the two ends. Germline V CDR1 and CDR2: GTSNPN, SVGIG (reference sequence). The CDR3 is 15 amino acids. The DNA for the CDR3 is TGTGCCTGGACCGGAAGAGGGCGGAACACCGGGGAGCTGTTTTTT. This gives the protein CAWTGRGRNTGELFF.

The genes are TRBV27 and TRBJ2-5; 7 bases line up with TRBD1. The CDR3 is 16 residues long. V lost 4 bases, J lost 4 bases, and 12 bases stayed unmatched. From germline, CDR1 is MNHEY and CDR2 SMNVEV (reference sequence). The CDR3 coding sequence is TGTGCCAGCAGTTCCTCCCGACAGGGTTCGACAGAGACCCAGTACTTC. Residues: CASSSSRQGSTETQYF.

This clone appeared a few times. This CDR3 reads CASSPRQGRSNTEAFF. CDR3 in DNA: TGTGCCAGCAGCCCAAGACAGGGAAGGAGTAACACTGAAGCTTTCTTT. This chain links TRBV7-9 with TRBJ1-1; 7 nucleotides align to TRBD1. From germline, CDR1 is SEHNR and CDR2 FQNEAQ (reference sequence). The CDR3 has 16 amino acids. Losses at the gene ends were 5 bases for V and 2 bases for J; bases not matched to a gene: 11.

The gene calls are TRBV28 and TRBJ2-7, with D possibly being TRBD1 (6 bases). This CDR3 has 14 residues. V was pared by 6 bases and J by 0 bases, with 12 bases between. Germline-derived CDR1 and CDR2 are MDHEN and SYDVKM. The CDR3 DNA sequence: TGTGCCAGCAGCAACAACAGGGCCTCCTACGAGCAGTACTTC. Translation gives CASSNNRASYEQYF. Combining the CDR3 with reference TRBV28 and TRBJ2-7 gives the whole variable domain DVKVTQSSRYLVKRTGEKVFLECVQDMDHENMFWYRQDPGLGLRLIYFSYDVKMKEKGDIPEGYSVSREKKERFSLILESASTNQTSMYLCASSNNRASYEQYFGPGTRLTVT.